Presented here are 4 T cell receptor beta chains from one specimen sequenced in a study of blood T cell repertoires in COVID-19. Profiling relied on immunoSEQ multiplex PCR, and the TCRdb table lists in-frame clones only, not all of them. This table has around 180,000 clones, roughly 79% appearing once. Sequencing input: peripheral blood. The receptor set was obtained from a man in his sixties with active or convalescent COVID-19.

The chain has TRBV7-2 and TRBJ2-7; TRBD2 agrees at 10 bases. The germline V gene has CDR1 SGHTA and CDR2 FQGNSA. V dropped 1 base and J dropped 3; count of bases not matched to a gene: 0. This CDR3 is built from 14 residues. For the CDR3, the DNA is TGTGCCAGCAGCTTAGTAGCGGGGGGCTACGAGCAGTACTTC. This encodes CASSLVAGGYEQYF.

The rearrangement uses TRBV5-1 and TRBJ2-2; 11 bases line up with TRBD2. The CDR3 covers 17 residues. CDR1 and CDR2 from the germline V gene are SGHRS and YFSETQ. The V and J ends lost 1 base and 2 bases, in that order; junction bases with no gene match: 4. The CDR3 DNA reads TGCGCCAGCAGCTTGATAGCGGGAGGGCCCAACACCGGGGAGCTGTTTTTT. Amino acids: CASSLIAGGPNTGELFF.

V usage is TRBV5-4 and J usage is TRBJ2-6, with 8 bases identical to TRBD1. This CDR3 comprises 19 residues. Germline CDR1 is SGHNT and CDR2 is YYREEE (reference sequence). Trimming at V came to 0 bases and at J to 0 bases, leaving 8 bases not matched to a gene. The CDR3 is CASSLDPGQGLSGANVLTF. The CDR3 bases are TGTGCCAGCAGCTTGGATCCAGGACAGGGCCTCTCTGGGGCCAACGTCCTGACTTTC.

CDR3 DNA: TGTGCCAGCAGTTACCGGGACAGGGGGAACACTGAAGCTTTCTTT. Protein: CASSYRDRGNTEAFF. The gene calls are TRBV6-2 or TRBV6-3 and TRBJ1-1; 10 bases align to TRBD1. The length of the CDR3 is 15 residues. The ends lost 2 bases at V and 1 base at J; junction bases unmatched: 1. Germline CDR1 is MNHEY and CDR2 is SVGEGT.